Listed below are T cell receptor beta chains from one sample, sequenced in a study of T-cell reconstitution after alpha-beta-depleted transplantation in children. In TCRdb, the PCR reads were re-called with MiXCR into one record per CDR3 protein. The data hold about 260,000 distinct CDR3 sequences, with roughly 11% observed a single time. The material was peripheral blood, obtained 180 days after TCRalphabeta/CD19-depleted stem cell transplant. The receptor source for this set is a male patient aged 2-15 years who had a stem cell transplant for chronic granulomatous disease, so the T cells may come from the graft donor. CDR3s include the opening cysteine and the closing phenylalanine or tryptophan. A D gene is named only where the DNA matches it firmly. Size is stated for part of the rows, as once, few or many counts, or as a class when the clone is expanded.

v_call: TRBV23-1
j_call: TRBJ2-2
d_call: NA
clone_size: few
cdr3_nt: TGCGCCAGCACTCCTCAGGGCGACACCGGGGAGCTGTTTTTT
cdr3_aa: CASTPQGDTGELFF

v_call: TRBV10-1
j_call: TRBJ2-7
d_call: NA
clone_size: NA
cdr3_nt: TGCGCCAGCAGTGACGCGGACAGCCCCTACGAGCAGTACTTC
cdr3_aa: CASSDADSPYEQYF

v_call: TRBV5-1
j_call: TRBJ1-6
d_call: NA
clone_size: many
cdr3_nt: TGCGCCAGCAGCTTGTCACAGGGCAGGGATTCACCCCTCCACTTT
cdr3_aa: CASSLSQGRDSPLHF

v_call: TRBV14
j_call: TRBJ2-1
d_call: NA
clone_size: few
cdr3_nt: TGTGCCAGCAGCCAAGAGTCCCACTGGCGGGGCGGGAATGAGCAGTTCTTC
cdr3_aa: CASSQESHWRGGNEQFF

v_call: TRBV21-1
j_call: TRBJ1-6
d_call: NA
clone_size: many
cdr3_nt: TGTGCCAGCAGCAAATCAAGAGGCAGCGATAATTCACCCCTCCACTTT
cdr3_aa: CASSKSRGSDNSPLHF

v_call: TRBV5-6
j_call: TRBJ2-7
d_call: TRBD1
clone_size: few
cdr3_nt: TGTGCCAGCAGCTTGGGAAGAACAGGGGCCTCCTCCTACGAGCAGTACTTC
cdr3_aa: CASSLGRTGASSYEQYF

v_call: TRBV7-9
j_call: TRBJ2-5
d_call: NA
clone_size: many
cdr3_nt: TGTGCCAGCAGCTCAAGAGACCAAGAGACCCAGTACTTC
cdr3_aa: CASSSRDQETQYF

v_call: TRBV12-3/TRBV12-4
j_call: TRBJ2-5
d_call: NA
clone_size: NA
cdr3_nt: TGTGCCAGCAGTGGGGGTGGGGCCCAGACCCAGAACTTC
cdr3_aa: CASSGGGAQTQNF

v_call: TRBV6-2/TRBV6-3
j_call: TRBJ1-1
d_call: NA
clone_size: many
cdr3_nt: TGTGCCAGCAGTTACATCAACACTGAAGCTTTCTTT
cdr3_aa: CASSYINTEAFF

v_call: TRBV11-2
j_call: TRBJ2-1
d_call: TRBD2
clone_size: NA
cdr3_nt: TGTGTCAGCAGCTTAGTCCCGGGGGGGTCCTACAATGAGCAGTTCTTC
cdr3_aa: CVSSLVPGGSYNEQFF

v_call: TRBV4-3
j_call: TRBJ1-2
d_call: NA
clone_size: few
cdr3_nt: TGCGCCAGCAGCCTTGTGGCAGCTAACTATGGCTACACCTTC
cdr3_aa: CASSLVAANYGYTF

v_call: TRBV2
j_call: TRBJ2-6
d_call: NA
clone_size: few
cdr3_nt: TGTGCCAGCAGAGGGGGGACTGGGGCCAACGTCCTGACTTTC
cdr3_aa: CASRGGTGANVLTF

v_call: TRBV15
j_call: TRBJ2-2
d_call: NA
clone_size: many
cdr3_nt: TGTGCCACCAGCAGAGAGATCTCTACCCACACCGGGGAGCTGTTTTTT
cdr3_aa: CATSREISTHTGELFF

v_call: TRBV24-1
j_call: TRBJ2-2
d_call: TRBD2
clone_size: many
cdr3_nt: TGTGCCACCAGTGATGACCGGGACTACAACACCGGGGAGCTGTTTTTT
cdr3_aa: CATSDDRDYNTGELFF

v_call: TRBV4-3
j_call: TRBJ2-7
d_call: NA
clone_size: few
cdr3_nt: TGCGCCAGCAGCCAAGATTCTTACGGGGGTAGCTCCTACGAGCAGTACTTC
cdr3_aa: CASSQDSYGGSSYEQYF

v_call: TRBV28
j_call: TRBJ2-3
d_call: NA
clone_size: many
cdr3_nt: TGTGCCACCAATTGGTCCCCTAACACAGATACGCAGTATTTT
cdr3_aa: CATNWSPNTDTQYF

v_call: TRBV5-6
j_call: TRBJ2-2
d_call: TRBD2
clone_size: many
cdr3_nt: TGTGCCAGCAGCTTCCCGGGACTAGCGGGATCCGCCGGGGAGCTGTTTTTT
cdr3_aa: CASSFPGLAGSAGELFF

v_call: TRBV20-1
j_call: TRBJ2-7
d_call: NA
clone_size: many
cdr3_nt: TGCAGTGCTAGGGGGGGCCCGAAGGCTAGCGGCCCTTCCTACGAGCAGTACTTC
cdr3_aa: CSARGGPKASGPSYEQYF

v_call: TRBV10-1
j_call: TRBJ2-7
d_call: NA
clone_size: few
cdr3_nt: TGCGCCCCCCCCGGCTCCGGGCGCGAGCAGTACTTC
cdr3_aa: CAPPGSGREQYF

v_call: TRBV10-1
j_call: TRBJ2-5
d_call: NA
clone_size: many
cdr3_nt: TGCGCCAGCAGTGAGCAGGGGCTGGAGACCCAGTACTTC
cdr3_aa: CASSEQGLETQYF

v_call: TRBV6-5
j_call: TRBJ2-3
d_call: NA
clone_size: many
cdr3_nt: TGTGCCAGCAGTTACACTGTCCCGGGACCAGGGGCCCGCACAGATACGCAGTATTTT
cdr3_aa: CASSYTVPGPGARTDTQYF

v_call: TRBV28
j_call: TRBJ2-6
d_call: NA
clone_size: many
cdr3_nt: TGTGCCAGCAGTTTAGTTGGGCACTCTGGGGCCAACGTCCTGACTTTC
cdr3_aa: CASSLVGHSGANVLTF

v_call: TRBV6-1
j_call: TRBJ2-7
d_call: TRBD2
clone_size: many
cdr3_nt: TGTGCCAGCAGGGACTGGGGAGGGCCAACCTACGAGCAGTACTTC
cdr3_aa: CASRDWGGPTYEQYF

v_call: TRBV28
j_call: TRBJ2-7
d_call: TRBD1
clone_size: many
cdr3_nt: TGTGCCAGCAGTTCCCCTGGGGGACAGGTGTCCTACGAGCAGTACTTC
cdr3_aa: CASSSPGGQVSYEQYF